The 25 T cell receptor beta chains below come from one sample, sequenced in a study of blood T cells in healthy people across ages. The second PCR ran roughly 7 to 12 cycles with a sample-barcoded 5' primer and J-beta primers. TCRdb reanalysed the 5' RACE reads using MiXCR and keeps one entry per CDR3 protein. The sample carries 650,000 to 700,000 distinct CDR3 sequences, 40% to 65% recorded once. Input material: blood. These receptors were collected from a woman of 80 years or more in good health.

The chain combines TRBV4-1 with TRBJ2-3, with 7 positions matching TRBD1. Looked up from germline, CDR1 is MGHRA and CDR2 is YSYEKL. The CDR3 contains 17 residues. Trimming cost V 3 bases and J 4 bases; bases outside gene matches: 13. The CDR3 coding sequence is TGCGCCAGCAGCCAGAATAGACAGGGAAAAGGAGCAGATACGCAGTATTTT. It translates to CASSQNRQGKGADTQYF.

The chain recombines TRBV7-6 with TRBJ1-4, with 7 nucleotides matching TRBD1. Germline CDR1 is SGHVS and CDR2 is FNYEAQ. The junction had 2 bases not matched to a gene; V was cut back by 5 bases and J by 2 bases. CDR3 size: 14 residues. The CDR3 DNA reads as TGTGCCAGCAGCCCGGACAGGACTAATGAAAAACTGTTTTTT. It yields the protein CASSPDRTNEKLFF. Drawing the rest from reference TRBV7-6 and TRBJ1-4, the complete variable domain is GAGVSQSPRYKVTKRGQDVALRCDPISGHVSLYWYRQALGQGPEFLTYFNYEAQQDKSGLPNDRFSAERPEGSISTLTIQRTEQRDSAMYRCASSPDRTNEKLFFGSGTQLSVL.

The chain employs TRBV7-2 and TRBJ2-7; 10 bases fit TRBD2. Germline CDR1 is SGHTA and CDR2 is FQGNSA. The CDR3 consists of 15 residues. Trimming at V came to 9 bases and at J to 2 bases, leaving 10 bases not matched to a gene. The CDR3 DNA is TGTGCCAGTGTACCCGGACTAGCGGAGACCTACGAGCAGTACTTC. Protein: CASVPGLAETYEQYF.

On this clonotype itself: One end of the junction does not line up with germline, which may come from a read error. The chain is built from TRBV12-3 or TRBV12-4 and TRBJ2-5; D is unresolved. The length of the CDR3 is 12 residues. This CDR3 is CANSLVGETQYF. Written as DNA, the CDR3 is TGTGCCAACAGTTTGGTAGGGGAGACCCAGTACTTC.

Concerning this clonotype itself: This sequence may be a read error, since a much larger clone differs from it by one base. The chain has TRBV5-1 and TRBJ2-6, with D possibly being TRBD1 (5 bases). The CDR3 contains 15 residues. Germline V gene data show CDR1 as SGHRS and CDR2 as YFSETQ. The CDR3 coding sequence is TGCGCCAGCAGCATCACAGTTCCTGGGGCCAACGTCCTGCCTTTC. Protein product: CASSITVPGANVLPF.

CDR3 DNA sequence: TGCAGTGCGGACAGGGGGCTCTGTAATTCACCCCTCCACTTT. It specifies CSADRGLCNSPLHF. The chain combines TRBV20-1 with TRBJ1-6; 11 positions agree with TRBD1. The CDR3 totals 14 residues. V dropped 6 bases and J dropped 6; count of bases not matched to a gene: 4. CDR1 is DFQATT and CDR2 is SNEGSKA in the germline V gene (reference sequence).

V and J are TRBV5-6 and TRBJ1-2; weak D call: TRBD1 (5 bases). V lost 2 bases, J lost 0 bases, and 14 bases lay in between. The CDR3 has 16 residues. Germline CDR1 SGHDT, CDR2 YYEEEE. CDR3 sequence (DNA): TGTGCCAGCAGCTTCTCAGGGAGCACAACTAACTATGGCTACACCTTC. Translated, it gives CASSFSGSTTNYGYTF. Complete variable domain (other parts from reference TRBV5-6 and TRBJ1-2): DAGVTQSPTHLIKTRGQQVTLRCSPKSGHDTVSWYQQALGQGPQFIFQYYEEEERQRGNFPDRFSGHQFPNYSSELNVNALLLGDSALYLCASSFSGSTTNYGYTFGSGTRLTVV.

The chain links TRBV12-3 or TRBV12-4 to TRBJ2-1, with 11 positions matching TRBD2. V shed 5 bases and J 5 bases; nucleotides not matched to a gene: 2. The CDR3 is 14 amino acids. The CDR3 bases are TGTGCCAGCAGTACGGGACTAGCGGACAATGAGCAGTTCTTC. This encodes CASSTGLADNEQFF.

V usage is TRBV5-6 and J usage is TRBJ2-7; TRBD2 matches 7 bases. Trimming removed 4 bases from V and 0 bases from J; junction bases left unmatched: 13. This CDR3 is 17 amino acids long. CDR1 is SGHDT and CDR2 is YYEEEE in the germline V gene. CDR3 in amino acids: CASSPFGGGSSSYEQYF. The CDR3 bases are TGTGCCAGCAGCCCATTCGGCGGGGGTTCGAGCTCCTACGAGCAGTACTTC.

The rearrangement uses TRBV20-1 and TRBJ2-7, with D hard to call. The CDR3 spans 13 residues. CDR1 DFQATT and CDR2 SNEGSKA come from the germline V gene (reference sequence). The ends were cut back, 6 bases at V and 2 bases at J, with 14 bases in the middle. In DNA, the CDR3 is TGCAGTGCAATAGACGGCGAGCCCTACGAGCAGTACTTC. This gives the protein CSAIDGEPYEQYF.

Notes on this clonotype: At one end, the junction sequence differs from germline, possibly due to a read error. V usage is TRBV7-9 and J usage is TRBJ2-5; 8 bases are shared with TRBD2. Near its end, the DNA agrees better with TRBJ2-7, so the J call may be wrong. The CDR3 contains 16 residues. Germline CDR1 reads SEHNR; CDR2 reads FQNEAQ (reference sequence). Here the CDR3 DNA reads TGTGCCAGTAGCTTAACGGGAGGGCGCTTTTCCTACGAGCAGTACTTC. The encoded protein is CASSLTGGRFSYEQYF.

This clonotype came up once. The CDR3 loop is CASSQVGGVNTGELFF. The CDR3 nucleotides are TGTGCCAGCAGCCAAGTGGGGGGGGTCAACACCGGGGAGCTGTTTTTT. The chain carries TRBV3-1 and TRBJ2-2; 7 nucleotides line up with TRBD2. The V and J ends lost 1 base and 2 bases, in that order; junction bases with no gene match: 4. Germline V lookup: CDR1 LGHDT, CDR2 YNNKEL (reference sequence). This CDR3 is 16 amino acids long.

This clonotype has just one count. This sequence joins TRBV30 and TRBJ2-5; 14 bases are a match to TRBD2. Germline V gene lookup returns CDR1 GTSNPN and CDR2 SVGIG (reference sequence). The V gene end was trimmed by 3 bases and the J gene end by 2 bases; junction bases not matched to a gene: 5. This CDR3 is built from 16 residues. The CDR3 nucleotides read TGTGCCTGGAGCCTAGGGACTAGCGGGAGTCAAGAGACCCAGTACTTC. Its protein product is CAWSLGTSGSQETQYF.

V is TRBV6-2 or TRBV6-3 and J is TRBJ2-1; 7 bases line up with TRBD1. The CDR3 contains 15 residues. CDR1 and CDR2 from the germline V gene are MNHEY and SVGEGT. The V and J ends lost 5 bases and 5 bases, in that order; junction bases with no gene match: 9. In nucleotides, the CDR3 is TGTGCCAGCAGTAAACCGGGACAGATTAACAATGAGCAGTTCTTC. It encodes CASSKPGQINNEQFF.

In its sample, this clonotype was seen a few times. The chain has TRBV28 and TRBJ1-1; TRBD1 might be the D (5 bases). CDR3 size: 14 residues. The germline CDR1 and CDR2 sequences are MDHEN and SYDVKM. V was shortened by 3 bases and J by 1 base, with 9 bases between the two germline ends. The CDR3 here is CASSFRTGNTEAFF. Written as DNA, the CDR3 is TGTGCCAGCAGTTTTCGTACAGGGAACACTGAAGCTTTCTTT.

The chain links TRBV4-1 to TRBJ2-1, with D perhaps TRBD2 (6 bases). CDR1 is MGHRA and CDR2 is YSYEKL in the germline V gene. CDR3 length: 18 amino acids. The germline V and J ends were trimmed by 0 bases and 1 base, with 16 bases remaining between them. CDR3 region: CASSQDPAGIGSYNEQFF. In DNA, the CDR3 is TGCGCCAGCAGCCAAGATCCGGCGGGGATTGGGTCCTACAATGAGCAGTTCTTC.

This clonotype was counted at least ten times. The genes are TRBV18 and TRBJ1-2; D unresolved. Germline lookup yields CDR1 KGHSH and CDR2 LQKENI. Trimming pared 3 bases from V and 3 bases from J, leaving 8 bases between. This CDR3 has 13 residues. CDR3 nucleotide sequence: TGTGCCAGCTCACCGACCGACGACTATGGCTACACCTTC. As protein: CASSPTDDYGYTF.

The chain uses TRBV12-3 or TRBV12-4 and TRBJ2-7, with a tentative D call TRBD2 (5 bases). The CDR3 totals 13 residues. V gave up 7 bases and J gave up 0 bases, with 10 bases separating them. The CDR3 DNA reads as TGTGCCAGCAATAAGCGGAACTCCTACGAGCAGTACTTC. Its protein product is CASNKRNSYEQYF.

This chain links TRBV6-6 with TRBJ2-1; D remains ambiguous. The J call may be in error: the DNA end matches TRBJ2-7 better. In germline, CDR1 is MNHNY, CDR2 SVGAGI (reference sequence). This CDR3 spans 13 amino acids. The CDR3 loop is CASSYSSLHEQYF. The CDR3 DNA reads as TGTGCCAGCAGTTACTCTAGTCTCCACGAGCAGTACTTC.

The CDR3 protein is CAISDGDRARNCEAFF. CDR3 nucleotides: TGTGCCATCAGTGATGGGGACAGGGCCCGGAATTGCGAAGCTTTCTTT. The chain couples TRBV10-3 to TRBJ1-1; 9 bases are shared with TRBD1. With 3 bases clipped from V and 8 bases from J, the junction kept 13 bases outside the gene matches. This CDR3 comprises 16 residues. Germline lookup yields CDR1 ENHRY and CDR2 SYGVKD.

The chain combines TRBV28 with TRBJ2-1; 7 bases fit TRBD1. The V and J ends lost 7 bases and 8 bases, in that order; junction bases with no gene match: 11. The germline CDR1 and CDR2 sequences are MDHEN and SYDVKM. The CDR3 loop spans 14 amino acids. This CDR3 reads CASTRDRITDEQFF. The CDR3 DNA is TGTGCCAGCACCCGGGACAGAATCACCGATGAGCAGTTCTTC.

In its sample, this clonotype was seen many times. This chain joins TRBV3-1 and TRBJ2-1; 16 nucleotides line up with TRBD2. Germline V gene data show CDR1 as LGHDT and CDR2 as YNNKEL (reference sequence). The CDR3 sequence is 16 residues long. Losses at the gene ends were 1 base for V and 13 bases for J; bases not matched to a gene: 7. CDR3 loop: CASSQGSGLAGGIQFF. Written as DNA, the CDR3 is TGTGCCAGCAGCCAAGGATCGGGACTAGCGGGGGGGATACAGTTCTTC.

The chain combines TRBV7-9 with TRBJ2-4, with TRBD1 matching 7 bases. The J call may not be correct, given that the DNA end is closer to TRBJ2-7. The CDR3 spans 15 residues. Germline V lookup: CDR1 SEHNR, CDR2 FQNEAQ (reference sequence). The CDR3 sequence is CASSLEQGSVYEQYF. CDR3 DNA sequence: TGTGCCAGCAGCTTAGAACAGGGGAGCGTCTACGAGCAGTACTTC.

The chain recombines TRBV18 with TRBJ2-5; 12 bases are a match to TRBD2. V shed 1 base, J shed 11 bases, and the junction held 17 bases outside the gene matches. This CDR3 is 18 amino acids long. Germline V gene data show CDR1 as KGHSH and CDR2 as LQKENI. The CDR3 sequence is CASSPLTPGLAGYNEQYF. For the CDR3, the DNA is TGTGCCAGCTCACCACTTACGCCGGGACTAGCGGGTTACAATGAGCAGTACTTC.

This sequence joins TRBV7-2 and TRBJ1-4, with 8 bases that match TRBD1. The germline gives CDR1 SGHTA, CDR2 FQGNSA. The CDR3 is made up of 15 amino acids. J was trimmed by 6 bases and V by 1 base; bases with no gene match: 4. DNA for the CDR3: TGTGCCAGCAGCTTAGGCAAGACAGGGGATGAAAAACTGTTTTTT. This encodes CASSLGKTGDEKLFF.